The 24 T cell receptor beta chains listed next were all sequenced from one sample in a study of shared clonotypes between healthy human individuals (dated by TCRdb to the early 2020s). Library construction relied on the immunoSEQ multiplex PCR assay. Sourced from immuneACCESS, this table was stored by TCRdb with only in-frame sequences that have V and J called. A share of the clones is absent; for the studies checked, an unresolved V gene accounts for under half, and the remainder has no known explanation. The sample yields 850,000 to 1,200,000 clones; about three quarters were counted once. 1.4% of the sample lies in the top ten. Sequenced material: memory CD4+ T cells sorted from blood. Per the publication, the cell subset or site label means: CD45RA-negative fraction. The receptors stem from a man younger than 35 in good health.

The gene calls are TRBV5-6 and TRBJ2-1, with a possible D match to TRBD2 (7 bases). The V gene lost 1 base and the J gene lost 8 bases, with 19 bases spanning the gap. Germline V gene lookup returns CDR1 SGHDT and CDR2 YYEEEE. There are 16 residues in the CDR3. CDR3 bases: TGTGCCAGCAGCTTGAATCGGAGGGGGGGCGTTTATGAGCAGTTCTTC. Translating gives CASSLNRRGGVYEQFF.

The chain employs TRBV12-5 and TRBJ2-3, with TRBD1 matching 10 bases. Germline V gives CDR1 LGHNT, CDR2 FRNRAP. The CDR3 spans 14 residues. Losses at the gene ends were 5 bases for V and 4 bases for J; bases not matched to a gene: 3. CDR3 coding DNA: TGTGCTAGTGGTAGGACAGGGGGGGCAGATACGCAGTATTTT. Translation gives CASGRTGGADTQYF.

The chain employs TRBV6-5 and TRBJ2-7, with a possible D match to TRBD2 (6 bases). V lost 6 bases and J lost 0, with 12 bases in between. Germline-derived CDR1 and CDR2 are MNHEY and SVGAGI. The length of the CDR3 is 14 residues. CDR3 region: CASSTSFLSYEQYF. The CDR3 DNA reads TGTGCCAGCAGCACTAGCTTCCTCTCCTACGAGCAGTACTTC.

The chain recombines TRBV27 with TRBJ2-7; TRBD1 is a possible D gene (5 bases). CDR3 size: 13 residues. The V gene's germline CDR1 is MNHEY and CDR2 SMNVEV (reference sequence). Trimming left V 3 bases short and J 2 bases short, with 8 bases between. CDR3 amino acids: CASSFQGTYEQYF. The CDR3 DNA is TGTGCCAGCAGTTTTCAGGGAACCTACGAGCAGTACTTC.

The CDR3 DNA reads as TGTGCCAGCAGCTTGTTGGTTATCAGCACAGATACGCAGTATTTT. This codes for CASSLLVISTDTQYF. The V and J genes are TRBV7-2 and TRBJ2-3; D remains ambiguous. V was shortened by 3 bases and J by 0 bases, with 10 bases between the two germline ends. The CDR3 contains 15 residues. CDR1 SGHTA and CDR2 FQGNSA come from the germline V gene.

This clone has only a few counts. The rearrangement uses TRBV19 and TRBJ2-5, with D maybe TRBD2 (5 bases). The CDR3 has 13 residues. The V end was cut by 5 bases, the J end by 5 bases, with 12 bases between. Germline V gives CDR1 LNHDA, CDR2 SQIVND (reference sequence). CDR3 bases: TGTGCCAGTAGTCTGGGGTGGAGGGAGACCCAGTACTTC. This sequence encodes CASSLGWRETQYF. The variable domain in full, completed from reference TRBV19 and TRBJ2-5, reads DGGITQSPKYLFRKEGQNVTLSCEQNLNHDAMYWYRQDPGQGLRLIYYSQIVNDFQKGDIAEGYSVSREKKESFPLTVTSAQKNPTAFYLCASSLGWRETQYFGPGTRLLVL.

The chain couples TRBV18 to TRBJ2-2, with TRBD1 matching over 8 bases. The germline gives CDR1 KGHSH, CDR2 LQKENI. The V and J ends lost 3 bases and 3 bases, in that order; junction bases with no gene match: 6. This CDR3 spans 16 amino acids. The CDR3 region has the DNA TGTGCCAGCTCACCGCAGGGGGCGAGTGACACCGGGGAGCTGTTTTTT. Protein product: CASSPQGASDTGELFF.

V usage is TRBV4-1 and J usage is TRBJ2-4; D may be TRBD1 (8 bases). Deletions cut 4 bases from V and 1 base from J, with 17 bases between. This CDR3 comprises 17 residues. Germline-derived CDR1 and CDR2 are MGHRA and YSYEKL. CDR3 sequence reads: CASSRDLQGGAKNIQYF. In DNA, the CDR3 is TGCGCCAGCAGCCGAGATTTACAGGGGGGGGCCAAAAACATTCAGTACTTC.

This clone was detected once. The rearrangement uses TRBV2 and TRBJ1-4; maybe TRBD1 (6 bases). Looked up from germline, CDR1 is SNHLY and CDR2 is FYNNEI. The CDR3 covers 14 residues. Trimming pared 4 bases from V and 4 bases from J, leaving 10 bases between. As DNA, the CDR3 is TGTGCCAGCAGTGGGGGGCGGATTAATGAAAAACTGTTTTTT. This codes for CASSGGRINEKLFF.

The chain couples TRBV18 to TRBJ1-1; TRBD1 is a possible D gene (6 bases). With 3 bases removed from V and 5 bases from J, the gap between germline ends came to 10 bases. Germline V gives CDR1 KGHSH, CDR2 LQKENI. The CDR3 totals 13 residues. This CDR3 is CASSPKGGTEAFF. The DNA of the CDR3 is TGTGCCAGCTCACCGAAGGGGGGGACTGAAGCTTTCTTT. Drawing the rest from reference TRBV18 and TRBJ1-1, the complete variable domain is NAGVMQNPRHLVRRRGQEARLRCSPMKGHSHVYWYRQLPEEGLKFMVYLQKENIIDESGMPKERFSAEFPKEGPSILRIQQVVRGDSAAYFCASSPKGGTEAFFGQGTRLTVV.

This clone appeared a single time. The chain combines TRBV19 with TRBJ1-4, with TRBD1 identical over 8 bases. The trim removed 5 bases at V and 11 bases at J, leaving 13 bases unmatched. The CDR3 runs to 15 residues. Germline CDR1 reads LNHDA; CDR2 reads SQIVND (reference sequence). CDR3 bases: TGTGCCAGTAGTCTTTTCGGACAGGGAAGAACTAAACTGTTTTTT. Its translation: CASSLFGQGRTKLFF.

This chain uses TRBV27 with TRBJ2-1; TRBD2 agrees at 14 bases. Germline loops: CDR1 MNHEY, CDR2 SMNVEV (reference sequence). CDR3 length: 16 amino acids. V gave up 0 bases and J gave up 6 bases; unmatched junction bases: 1. CDR3 bases: TGTGCCAGCAGTTTATCAGGGACTAGCGGGAGCAATGAGCAGTTCTTC. Translated: CASSLSGTSGSNEQFF.

The rearrangement joins TRBV2 to TRBJ2-7; D is tentatively TRBD1 or TRBD2 (5 bases each). CDR1 is SNHLY, CDR2 FYNNEI, per germline. The CDR3 sequence is 14 residues long. V lost 6 bases, J lost 2 bases, and 14 bases lay in between. The CDR3 spells CASRPGAWPYEQYF. CDR3 DNA sequence: TGTGCCAGCAGGCCCGGGGCCTGGCCCTACGAGCAGTACTTC.

V gene TRBV20-1 combines with J gene TRBJ1-1, with D hard to call. V gave up 0 bases and J gave up 6 bases, with 5 bases separating them. The CDR3 has 11 amino acids. Germline loops: CDR1 DFQATT, CDR2 SNEGSKA (reference sequence). The CDR3 is CSARDRPEAFF. CDR3 bases: TGCAGTGCTAGAGACCGCCCTGAAGCTTTCTTT.

The chain recombines TRBV10-3 with TRBJ2-7; 12 bases fit TRBD2. The CDR3 has 12 amino acids. V was pared by 10 bases and J by 5 bases, with 3 bases of the junction left unmatched. From germline, CDR1 is ENHRY and CDR2 SYGVKD. The CDR3 region is CASRLAGDEQYF. CDR3 nucleotide sequence: TGTGCCAGCCGACTAGCGGGAGACGAGCAGTACTTC.

V and J are TRBV7-3 and TRBJ1-2; unclear D gene. In germline, CDR1 is SGHTA, CDR2 FQGTGA. The CDR3 contains 14 residues. The V end lost 2 bases, the J end lost 6 bases, and 13 bases lay between the germline ends. CDR3 bases: TGTGCCAGCAGCTTAGGGTTCCCGCCTCATGGCTACACCTTC. Translated: CASSLGFPPHGYTF.

This clone has more than one count but fewer than ten. The same CDR3 also results from other DNA sequences found in this sample. The chain joins TRBV19 to TRBJ2-3; D possibly matches TRBD1 or TRBD2 (5 bases each). CDR1 and CDR2 from the germline V gene are LNHDA and SQIVND (reference sequence). This CDR3 comprises 11 residues. V dropped 6 bases and J dropped 5 bases, with 6 bases sitting between them. CDR3 DNA: TGTGCCAGTAGGAGGGGAGATACGCAGTATTTT. This codes for CASRRGDTQYF. The full variable domain, with the rest looked up from reference TRBV19 and TRBJ2-3, is DGGITQSPKYLFRKEGQNVTLSCEQNLNHDAMYWYRQDPGQGLRLIYYSQIVNDFQKGDIAEGYSVSREKKESFPLTVTSAQKNPTAFYLCASRRGDTQYFGPGTRLTVL.

J is TRBJ2-6 and V is TRBV30, with D possibly TRBD2 on 7 matching bases. CDR3 length: 20 residues. Per germline, CDR1 GTSNPN and CDR2 SVGIG (reference sequence). V dropped 3 bases and J dropped 3 bases, with 27 bases sitting between them. CDR3 sequence reads: CAWRATPLGAGAGGANVLTF. Here the CDR3 DNA reads TGTGCCTGGAGGGCAACACCCTTGGGGGCGGGAGCCGGTGGGGCCAACGTCCTGACTTTC.

In its sample, this clone was seen a few times. V is TRBV7-9 and J is TRBJ2-7, with 8 bases identical to TRBD2. J gave up 4 bases and V 7 bases, and 12 bases lay outside the gene matches. CDR1 and CDR2 from the germline V gene are SEHNR and FQNEAQ (reference sequence). This CDR3 contains 15 residues. The CDR3 nucleotides read TGTGCCAGCACCGGACTTAGCGGGAAGGGGTACGAGCAGTACTTC. As protein: CASTGLSGKGYEQYF.

The CDR3 bases are TGTGCCAGCTCACCAACGGGGGGAAGCACAGATACGCAGTATTTT. Protein product: CASSPTGGSTDTQYF. The chain combines TRBV18 with TRBJ2-3; 7 bases are a match to TRBD2. The CDR3 is made up of 15 amino acids. Germline V lookup: CDR1 KGHSH, CDR2 LQKENI. J lost 0 bases, V lost 2 bases, and 2 bases had no gene match.

The chain is built from TRBV20-1 and TRBJ1-2; D call uncertain. The germline CDR1 and CDR2 sequences are DFQATT and SNEGSKA (reference sequence). V gave up 5 bases and J gave up 8 bases, with 6 bases separating them. The CDR3 sequence is 9 residues long. The CDR3 here is CSAQEGYTF. DNA of the CDR3: TGCAGTGCTCAGGAGGGCTACACCTTC.

The J gene is TRBJ2-7, the V gene TRBV19; no definite D call. Germline assignment: CDR1 LNHDA and CDR2 SQIVND (reference sequence). CDR3 length: 14 amino acids. V was shortened by 5 bases and J by 7 bases, with 18 bases between the two germline ends. CDR3 protein: CASSHGKGSREQYF. CDR3 nucleotide sequence: TGTGCCAGTAGTCACGGCAAGGGCTCGCGTGAGCAGTACTTC.

This chain connects TRBV7-8 to TRBJ1-1; the D is unclear. Trimming took 4 bases from V and 0 from J, leaving 12 bases between them. The CDR3 consists of 15 residues. Per the germline V gene, CDR1 is SGHVS and CDR2 is FQNEAQ. The CDR3 nucleotides read TGTGCCAGCAGCTCGGGCCTCCCTCTGAACACTGAAGCTTTCTTT. As protein: CASSSGLPLNTEAFF.

The chain is built from TRBV27 and TRBJ1-5; D is possibly TRBD1 (6 bases). V gave up 2 bases and J gave up 1 base, with 9 bases separating them. The CDR3 is 15 amino acids. Germline CDR1 MNHEY, CDR2 SMNVEV (reference sequence). The CDR3 region has the DNA TGTGCCAGCAGTTTACAGGGGACCAGCAATCAGCCCCAGCATTTT. As protein: CASSLQGTSNQPQHF.